Sequencing of this T cell receptor beta chain was carried out in a study of T cells in Graves' hyperthyroidism and ophthalmopathy. Not enrolled were patients with uncontrolled infection, other autoimmune disease, pregnancy or lactation. The study, taken as a whole, reports: Most expanded thyroid clonotypes above 0.001 also appeared in blood. Ophthalmopathy and stable hyperthyroidism were told apart by a 13 V-J model.

There are 15 residues in the CDR3. V dropped 2 bases and J dropped 4 bases, with 17 bases sitting between them. Germline CDR1 is DFQATT and CDR2 is SNEGSKA (reference sequence). This clonotype has at least ten counts. What it binds is unknown. RNA transcripts were the template for amplifying TCR beta CDR3 regions. HTBI primers drove first-round RT-PCR of the TCR CDR3. TCRdb re-derived calls from the multiplex PCR reads in MiXCR, one entry per CDR3 protein. In the table there are 480,000 or so distinct CDR3 sequences, over 45% of which are singletons. Material: peripheral blood or thyroid tissue (not recorded which). This chain links TRBV20-1 with TRBJ2-5; tentatively, D is TRBD1 or TRBD2 (6 bases each). This receptor was obtained from an adult woman with Graves' disease, either hyperthyroidism or ophthalmopathy (not recorded which). CDR3 amino acids: CSARPMGGWGETQYF. The CDR3 nucleotides read TGCAGTGCTAGACCGATGGGGGGCTGGGGAGAGACCCAGTACTTC.